The clone carrying this TCR beta chain was detected a few times. Its antigen is unknown. This CDR3 comprises 14 residues. In germline, CDR1 is KGHSH, CDR2 LQKENI. V lost 6 bases and J lost 8; bases outside the gene matches: 7. This entry is derived from a study of shared clonotypes between healthy human individuals. Regarding the study as a whole: The sharing of roughly 5% of naive CD4 clonotypes was seen across a handful of donors.

The authors split each subset's genomic DNA evenly across several immunoSEQ plates. Generated by immunoSEQ multiplex PCR, the TCRdb table keeps only in-frame clones and is missing some. Altogether more than 2 million clones are present, approximately 94% being singletons, with the ten largest covering around 0.13%. This sequence originates from a man between 18 and 29 years old in good health. V is TRBV18 and J is TRBJ1-4, with 9 nucleotides matching TRBD1. Material for sequencing was naive CD4+ T cells sorted from blood. Subset specified: CD45RA+ positively selected. DNA of the CDR3: TGTGCCAGCTCGCGGGACAGGGCAGGAGAAAAACTGTTTTTT. Protein sequence: CASSRDRAGEKLFF.